Shown below are 19 T cell receptor beta chains from a single sample sequenced in a study of vaccination effects on CD4 cells after COVID-19. Their cognate antigens are unknown. The protocol was immunoSEQ multiplex PCR, while the TCRdb copy is restricted to in-frame clones and leaves out a portion. This table holds 70,000 or so clones, approximately 80% found once. With roughly 9 days of culture completed, CD4+ T cells were isolated. The sample in question was CD4+ T cells from PBMCs cultured without peptide, obtained before COVID-19 vaccination. These receptors were collected from a human donor who received a COVID-19 vaccine.

This chain links TRBV5-1 with TRBJ2-3, with D unresolved. The CDR3 runs to 14 residues. Deletions cut 4 bases from V and 2 bases from J, with 11 bases between. The germline gives CDR1 SGHRS, CDR2 YFSETQ. The CDR3 region is CASSPDHDTDTQYF. CDR3 DNA sequence: TGCGCCAGCAGCCCGGACCACGACACAGATACGCAGTATTTT.

This clone has a handful of counts. V is TRBV7-3 and J is TRBJ2-2, with D unclear. There are 16 residues in the CDR3. Trimming took 4 bases from V and 0 from J, leaving 12 bases between them. Germline CDR1 and CDR2: SGHTA and FQGTGA. CDR3 DNA: TGTGCCAGCAGCTCCCTCGGACGGACGAACACCGGGGAGCTGTTTTTT. It specifies CASSSLGRTNTGELFF.

This chain uses TRBV6-4 with TRBJ1-1; no clear D gene. CDR1 and CDR2 from the germline V gene are MRHNA and SNTAGT. V shed 2 bases and J shed 8 bases, with 9 bases lying between them. There are 12 residues in the CDR3. CDR3 bases: TGTGCCAGCAGTGACAGATTCGGGGAAGCTTTCTTT. Its protein is CASSDRFGEAFF.

The chain employs TRBV6-1 and TRBJ1-1; D gene uncertain. Germline V lookup: CDR1 MNHNS, CDR2 SASEGT. The CDR3 consists of 15 residues. V lost 3 bases, J lost 5 bases, and 16 bases lay in between. The CDR3 sequence is CASSDSPYGGTEAFF. The CDR3 nucleotides are TGTGCCAGCAGTGATAGTCCCTATGGTGGTACTGAAGCTTTCTTT.

The CDR3 protein is CASSESPSLEAFF. The DNA of the CDR3 is TGTGCCAGCTCAGAATCCCCTTCCCTGGAGGCTTTCTTT. J is TRBJ1-1 and V is TRBV18, with no clear D. Germline CDR1 KGHSH, CDR2 LQKENI. V lost 5 bases and J 11 bases, leaving 18 bases between the germline ends. The CDR3 is made up of 13 amino acids.

In this sample, this clone turned up a few times. The V and J genes are TRBV24-1 and TRBJ1-2; unclear D gene. In germline, CDR1 is KGHDR, CDR2 SFDVKD. CDR3 size: 12 residues. Trimming shortened V by 1 base and J by 10 bases, and 9 bases separated the two germline ends. The CDR3 bases are TGTGCCACCAGTGATTTTGGGCAGCACTACACCTTC. This gives the protein CATSDFGQHYTF.

The chain links TRBV5-1 to TRBJ1-2, with 9 bases lining up with TRBD1. Looked up from germline, CDR1 is SGHRS and CDR2 is YFSETQ. The CDR3 is made up of 18 amino acids. Losses at the gene ends were 1 base for V and 2 bases for J; bases not matched to a gene: 12. This CDR3 is CASSLQPGQGIGNYGYTF. In DNA, the CDR3 is TGCGCCAGCAGCTTGCAACCCGGACAGGGGATCGGAAACTATGGCTACACCTTC.

The V and J genes are TRBV14 and TRBJ1-4; unclear D gene. CDR3 length: 11 amino acids. Deletions cut 8 bases from V and 6 bases from J, with 7 bases between. Germline V CDR1 and CDR2: SGHDN, FVKESK. For the CDR3, the DNA is TGTGCCAGCGGCCGCGATGAAAAACTGTTTTTT. Translated, it gives CASGRDEKLFF.

This sequence joins TRBV2 and TRBJ1-2, with D hard to call. This CDR3 comprises 13 residues. Germline CDR1 is SNHLY and CDR2 is FYNNEI. V was cut by 8 bases and J by 3 bases, with 13 bases left in between. The CDR3: CASCREKDYGYTF. The CDR3 DNA reads as TGTGCCAGCTGTAGGGAGAAGGACTATGGCTACACCTTC.

This clone was seen once. V usage is TRBV5-1 and J usage is TRBJ2-5; D ambiguous. Germline assignment: CDR1 SGHRS and CDR2 YFSETQ. V lost 1 base to trimming and J lost 2 bases, with 9 bases between them. CDR3 size: 14 residues. The CDR3 here is CASSLSQAQETQYF. CDR3 sequence (DNA): TGCGCCAGCAGCTTGTCCCAGGCACAAGAGACCCAGTACTTC.

The rearrangement joins TRBV6-5 to TRBJ1-6; D might be TRBD1 (5 bases). The germline CDR1 and CDR2 sequences are MNHEY and SVGAGI. The CDR3 contains 10 residues. Trimming cost V 9 bases and J 17 bases, with 14 bases left between them. The chain's CDR3 is CASVDISVHF. The CDR3 nucleotides are TGTGCCAGTGTGGACATTTCGGTCCACTTT.

The CDR3 DNA reads as TGTGCCAGCAGCTTAAACACCGGGGAGCTGTTTTTT. As protein: CASSLNTGELFF. This chain uses TRBV7-9 with TRBJ2-2; D unresolved. Per germline, CDR1 SEHNR and CDR2 FQNEAQ (reference sequence). The CDR3 runs 12 residues. Deletions cut 2 bases from V and 2 bases from J, with 0 bases between.

The chain combines TRBV28 with TRBJ2-3; no firm D call. Germline V CDR1 and CDR2: MDHEN, SYDVKM. This CDR3 has 13 amino acids. Trimming took 5 bases from V and 2 from J, leaving 8 bases between them. CDR3 nucleotides: TGTGCCAGCAGTCTCCATACCACAGATACGCAGTATTTT. The encoded protein is CASSLHTTDTQYF.

This rearrangement joins TRBV5-4 to TRBJ2-2; D possibly corresponds to TRBD2 (7 bases). The CDR3 length is 16 residues. Deletions cut 1 base from V and 5 bases from J, with 15 bases between. Germline CDR1 reads SGHNT; CDR2 reads YYREEE (reference sequence). In nucleotides, the CDR3 is TGTGCCAGCAGCTTGACGGGGGGCGCGGGGACCGGGGAGCTGTTTTTT. Residues: CASSLTGGAGTGELFF.

The rearrangement uses TRBV2 and TRBJ1-1, with 7 positions matching TRBD1. The CDR3 loop spans 12 amino acids. Germline trimming cut 5 bases from V and 5 bases from J; bases unmatched to any gene: 2. CDR1 SNHLY and CDR2 FYNNEI come from the germline V gene. The CDR3 DNA reads as TGTGCCAGCAGTCGCAGGGGGACTGAAGCTTTCTTT. Its protein product is CASSRRGTEAFF.

The V gene is TRBV2, the J gene TRBJ1-2; D is uncertain. The CDR3 extends over 13 amino acids. Per germline, CDR1 SNHLY and CDR2 FYNNEI. The V end lost 1 base, the J end lost 8 bases, and 11 bases lay between the germline ends. The CDR3 loop is CASSEDGFMGYTF. Here the CDR3 DNA reads TGTGCCAGCAGTGAAGACGGATTTATGGGCTACACCTTC.

The J gene is TRBJ1-5, the V gene TRBV5-1, with 7 bases matching TRBD1. The CDR3 loop spans 14 amino acids. Germline V gene data show CDR1 as SGHRS and CDR2 as YFSETQ. The ends lost 4 bases at V and 5 bases at J; junction bases unmatched: 6. CDR3 nucleotide sequence: TGCGCCAGCAGCGTGACAGGGTTTGATCAGCCCCAGCATTTT. Its protein product is CASSVTGFDQPQHF.

The chain recombines TRBV6-6 with TRBJ1-4; D is unresolved. CDR1 is MNHNY, CDR2 SVGAGI, per germline (reference sequence). The CDR3 sequence is 13 residues long. With 8 bases removed from V and 7 bases from J, the gap between germline ends came to 14 bases. CDR3 coding DNA: TGTGCCAGCCAAAGGGTGGGTTTTGAAAAACTGTTTTTT. Amino acid sequence: CASQRVGFEKLFF.

This clone was seen just once. The V gene is TRBV11-2, the J gene TRBJ1-6, with D uncertain. Germline V gene data show CDR1 as SGHAT and CDR2 as FQNNGV. Trimming took 5 bases from V and 6 from J, leaving 11 bases between them. This CDR3 region has 14 residues. CDR3 loop: CASSVQVGNSPLHF. The CDR3 DNA follows: TGTGCCAGCAGCGTACAAGTTGGTAATTCACCCCTCCACTTT.